This T cell receptor beta chain was identified in a study of shared clonotypes between healthy human individuals. Study at large: There were three CD4 naive, three CD4 memory, two CD8 naive and one CD8 memory plates per donor.

Comment on this clone: What it recognizes is unknown.

Notes on the study in general: Sampling involved blood alone; tissue repertoires likely differ.

Generated by immunoSEQ multiplex PCR, the TCRdb table keeps only in-frame clones and is missing some. This table holds roughly 2.5 million clones, approximately 92% found once. There are 16 residues in the CDR3. Trimming pared 6 bases from V and 5 bases from J, leaving 24 bases between. Sequenced material: naive CD4+ T cells sorted from blood. The subset denotes: CD45RA+ positively selected. J is TRBJ2-7 and V is TRBV5-3, with D perhaps matching TRBD2 (5 bases). TRBV5-3 is an open reading frame whose function is uncertain. This receptor was identified in a man between 18 and 35 years old in good health. DNA for the CDR3: TGTGCCAGAACCGGGGTGAGAGGGTACCCCGGCGACGAGCAGTACTTC. Translated: CARTGVRGYPGDEQYF.